The present T cell receptor (beta chain) was sequenced within a study of T cells in localized non-small cell lung cancer. Overall study findings and caveats: When the top 100 tumor clones were examined, a median about 60 of them also appeared in the adjacent lung, which was paired and uninvolved. Exceeding tumor, uninvolved adjacent lung had the highest T cell clonality.

On this clone itself: The antigen is unknown.

Profiled with immunoSEQ multiplex PCR; TCRdb holds only in-frame clones, not every one. This sample has under 150,000 clones, with around 89% found just once. Trimming cost V 3 bases and J 1 base, with 8 bases left between them. CDR1 SGDLS and CDR2 YYNGEE come from the germline V gene. This CDR3 spans 14 amino acids. This sample comprised peripheral blood, obtained before any cancer treatment. The origin of this receptor is an older female donor with stage I lung adenocarcinoma. This chain links TRBV9 with TRBJ2-1; tentative D call: TRBD2 (6 bases). CDR3 residues: CASSAGGSYNEQFF. The CDR3 nucleotides are TGTGCCAGCAGCGCTGGGGGGTCCTACAATGAGCAGTTCTTC.